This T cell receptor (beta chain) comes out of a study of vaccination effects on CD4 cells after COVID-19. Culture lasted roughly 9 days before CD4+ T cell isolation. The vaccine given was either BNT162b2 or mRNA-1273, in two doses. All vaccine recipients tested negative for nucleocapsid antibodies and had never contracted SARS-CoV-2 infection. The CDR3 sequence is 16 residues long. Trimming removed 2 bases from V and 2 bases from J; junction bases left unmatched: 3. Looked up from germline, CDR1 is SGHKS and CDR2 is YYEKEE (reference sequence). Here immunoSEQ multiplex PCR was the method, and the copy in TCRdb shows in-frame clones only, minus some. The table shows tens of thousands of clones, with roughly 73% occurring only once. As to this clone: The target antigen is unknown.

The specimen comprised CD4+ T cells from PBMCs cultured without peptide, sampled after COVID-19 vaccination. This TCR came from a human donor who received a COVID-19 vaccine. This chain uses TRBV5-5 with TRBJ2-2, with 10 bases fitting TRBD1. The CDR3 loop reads CASSLGQGVNTGELFF. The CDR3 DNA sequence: TGTGCCAGCAGCTTAGGACAGGGGGTAAACACCGGGGAGCTGTTTTTT.